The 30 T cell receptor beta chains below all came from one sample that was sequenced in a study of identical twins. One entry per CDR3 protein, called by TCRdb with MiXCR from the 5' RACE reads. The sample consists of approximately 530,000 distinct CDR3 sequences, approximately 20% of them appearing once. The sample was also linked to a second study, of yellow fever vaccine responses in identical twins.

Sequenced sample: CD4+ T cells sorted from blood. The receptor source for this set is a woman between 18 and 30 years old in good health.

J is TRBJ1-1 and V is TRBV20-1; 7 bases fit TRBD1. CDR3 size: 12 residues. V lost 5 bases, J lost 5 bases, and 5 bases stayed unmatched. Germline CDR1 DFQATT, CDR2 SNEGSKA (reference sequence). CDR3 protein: CSASQGSTEAFF. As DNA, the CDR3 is TGCAGTGCTTCACAGGGGAGTACTGAAGCTTTCTTT.

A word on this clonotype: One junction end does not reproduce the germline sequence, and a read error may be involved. DNA of the CDR3: TGCGCCAGCAACTTGGGGAGCTCCTACAATGAGCAGTTCTTC. Encoded protein: CASNLGSSYNEQFF. The V call is TRBV5-1, the J call TRBJ2-1; tentatively, D is TRBD2 (5 bases). CDR3 length: 14 residues. Germline V gene data show CDR1 as SGHRS and CDR2 as YFSETQ. Full variable domain (remainder filled in from reference TRBV5-1 and TRBJ2-1): KAGVTQTPRYLIKTRGQQVTLSCSPISGHRSVSWYQQTPGQGLQFLFEYFSETQRNKGNFPGRFSGRQFSNSRSEMNVSTLELGDSALYLCASNLGSSYNEQFFGPGTRLTVL.

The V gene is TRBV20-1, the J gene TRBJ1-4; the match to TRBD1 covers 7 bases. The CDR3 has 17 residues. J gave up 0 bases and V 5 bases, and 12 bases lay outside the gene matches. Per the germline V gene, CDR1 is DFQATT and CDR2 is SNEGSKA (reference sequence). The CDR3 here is CSASGQETLATNEKLFF. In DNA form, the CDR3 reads TGCAGTGCTTCCGGACAGGAGACCCTCGCAACTAATGAAAAACTGTTTTTT.

This chain's CDR3 is CASMETAGANVLTF. CDR3 DNA sequence: TGTGCCAGCATGGAGACAGCTGGGGCCAACGTCCTGACTTTC. The chain recombines TRBV12-3 or TRBV12-4 with TRBJ2-6; a weak D match, TRBD1 (5 bases). V was cut by 7 bases and J by 2 bases, with 9 bases left in between. The CDR3 runs to 14 residues.

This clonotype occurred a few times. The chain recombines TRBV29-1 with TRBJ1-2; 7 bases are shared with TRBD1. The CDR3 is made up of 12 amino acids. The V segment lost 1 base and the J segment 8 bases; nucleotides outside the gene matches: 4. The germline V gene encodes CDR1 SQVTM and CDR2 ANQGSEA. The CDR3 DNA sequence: TGCAGCGTTGAAGGAGGGGGCGGGGGCTACACCTTC. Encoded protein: CSVEGGGGGYTF.

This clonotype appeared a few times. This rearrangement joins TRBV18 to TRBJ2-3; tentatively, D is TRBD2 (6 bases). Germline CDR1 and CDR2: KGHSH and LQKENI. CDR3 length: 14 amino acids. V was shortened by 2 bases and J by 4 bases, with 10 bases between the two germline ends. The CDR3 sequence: CASSPNGGPDTQYF. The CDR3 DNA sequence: TGTGCCAGCTCACCAAACGGGGGTCCAGATACGCAGTATTTT.

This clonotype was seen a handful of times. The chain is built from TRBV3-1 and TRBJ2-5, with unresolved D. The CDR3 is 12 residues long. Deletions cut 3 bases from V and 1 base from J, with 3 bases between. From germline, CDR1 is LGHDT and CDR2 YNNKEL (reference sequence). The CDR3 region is CASSHFQETQYF. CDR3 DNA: TGTGCCAGCAGCCACTTCCAAGAGACCCAGTACTTC.

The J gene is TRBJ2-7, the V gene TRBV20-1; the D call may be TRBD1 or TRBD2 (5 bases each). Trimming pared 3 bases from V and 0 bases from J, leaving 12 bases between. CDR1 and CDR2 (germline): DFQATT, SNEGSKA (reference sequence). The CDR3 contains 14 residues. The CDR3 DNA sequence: TGCAGTGCTAGTCTTCCAGGGAGCTCCTACGAGCAGTACTTC. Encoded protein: CSASLPGSSYEQYF.

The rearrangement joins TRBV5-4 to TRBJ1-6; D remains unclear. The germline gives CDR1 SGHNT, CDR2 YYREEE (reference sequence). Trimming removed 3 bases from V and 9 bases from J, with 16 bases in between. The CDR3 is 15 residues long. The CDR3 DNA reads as TGTGCCAGCAGCTACCTGGACCTTCACGGTTCACCCCTCCACTTT. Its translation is CASSYLDLHGSPLHF.

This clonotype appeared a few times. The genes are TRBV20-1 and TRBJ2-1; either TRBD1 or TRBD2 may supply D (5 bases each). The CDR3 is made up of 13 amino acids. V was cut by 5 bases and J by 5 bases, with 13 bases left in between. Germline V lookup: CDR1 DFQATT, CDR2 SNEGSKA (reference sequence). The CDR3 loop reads CSAGGPNHNEQFF. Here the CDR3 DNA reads TGCAGTGCTGGGGGTCCAAACCACAATGAGCAGTTCTTC.

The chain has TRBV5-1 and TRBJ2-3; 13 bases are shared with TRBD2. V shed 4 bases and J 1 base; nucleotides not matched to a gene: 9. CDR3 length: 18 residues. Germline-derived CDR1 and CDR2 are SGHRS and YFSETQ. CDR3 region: CASSDTLAGGPGTDTQYF. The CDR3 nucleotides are TGCGCCAGCAGCGACACACTAGCGGGAGGGCCAGGCACAGATACGCAGTATTTT.

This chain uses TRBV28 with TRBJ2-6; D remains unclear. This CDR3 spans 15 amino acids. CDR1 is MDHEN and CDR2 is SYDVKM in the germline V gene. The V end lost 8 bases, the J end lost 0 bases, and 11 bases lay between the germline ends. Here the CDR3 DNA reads TGTGCCAGCCGACGACGGGTCTCTGGGGCCAACGTCCTGACTTTC. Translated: CASRRRVSGANVLTF. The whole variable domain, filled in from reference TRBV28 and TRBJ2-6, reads DVKVTQSSRYLVKRTGEKVFLECVQDMDHENMFWYRQDPGLGLRLIYFSYDVKMKEKGDIPEGYSVSREKKERFSLILESASTNQTSMYLCASRRRVSGANVLTFGAGSRLTVL.

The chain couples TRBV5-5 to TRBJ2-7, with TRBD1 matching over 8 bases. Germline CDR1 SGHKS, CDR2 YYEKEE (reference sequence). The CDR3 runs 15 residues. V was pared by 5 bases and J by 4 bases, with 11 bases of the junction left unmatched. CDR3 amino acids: CASSSGQGSQYEQYF. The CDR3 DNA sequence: TGTGCCAGCAGTAGCGGACAGGGTTCACAGTACGAGCAGTACTTC. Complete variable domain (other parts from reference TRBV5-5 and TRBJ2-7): DAGVTQSPTHLIKTRGQQVTLRCSPISGHKSVSWYQQVLGQGPQFIFQYYEKEERGRGNFPDRFSARQFPNYSSELNVNALLLGDSALYLCASSSGQGSQYEQYFGPGTRLTVT.

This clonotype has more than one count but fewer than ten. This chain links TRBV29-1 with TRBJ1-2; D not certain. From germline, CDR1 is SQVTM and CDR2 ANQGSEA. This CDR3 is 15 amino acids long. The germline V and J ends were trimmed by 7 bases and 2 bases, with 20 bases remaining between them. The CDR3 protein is CSGITSLGSNYGYTF. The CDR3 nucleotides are TGCAGCGGCATAACTTCGTTGGGGTCGAACTATGGCTACACCTTC. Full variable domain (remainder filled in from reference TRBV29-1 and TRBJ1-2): SAVISQKPSRDICQRGTSLTIQCQVDSQVTMMFWYRQQPGQSLTLIATANQGSEATYESGFVIDKFPISRPNLTFSTLTVSNMSPEDSSIYLCSGITSLGSNYGYTFGSGTRLTVV.

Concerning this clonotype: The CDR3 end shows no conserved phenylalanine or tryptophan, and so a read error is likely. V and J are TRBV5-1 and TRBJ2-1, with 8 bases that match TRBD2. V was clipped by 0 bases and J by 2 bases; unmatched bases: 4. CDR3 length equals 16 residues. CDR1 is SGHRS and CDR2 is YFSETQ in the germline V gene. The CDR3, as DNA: TGCGCCAGCAGCTTGGGCGTAGCGGGAACCTACAATGAGCAGTTCTTA. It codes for CASSLGVAGTYNEQFL.

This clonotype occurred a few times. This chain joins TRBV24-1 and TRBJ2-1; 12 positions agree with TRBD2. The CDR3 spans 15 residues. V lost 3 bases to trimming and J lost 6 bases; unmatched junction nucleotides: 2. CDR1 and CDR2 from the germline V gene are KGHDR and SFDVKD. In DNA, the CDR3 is TGTGCCACCAGTGATGGGGGACTAGCGGGCAATGAGCAGTTCTTC. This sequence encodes CATSDGGLAGNEQFF.

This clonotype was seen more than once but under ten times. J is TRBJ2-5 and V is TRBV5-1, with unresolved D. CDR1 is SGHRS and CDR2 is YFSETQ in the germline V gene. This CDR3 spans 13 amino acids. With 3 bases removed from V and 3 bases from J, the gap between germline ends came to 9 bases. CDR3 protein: CASSYVIKETQYF. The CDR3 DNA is TGCGCCAGCAGCTATGTAATAAAAGAGACCCAGTACTTC.

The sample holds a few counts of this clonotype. CDR3 sequence reads: CASSSSGTIYEQYF. In DNA form, the CDR3 reads TGCGCCAGCAGCTCTAGCGGGACAATCTACGAGCAGTACTTC. The V gene is TRBV5-1, the J gene TRBJ2-7, with TRBD2 identical over 9 bases. The germline CDR1 and CDR2 sequences are SGHRS and YFSETQ. This CDR3 has 14 residues. The V gene end was trimmed by 3 bases and the J gene end by 3 bases; junction bases not matched to a gene: 4.

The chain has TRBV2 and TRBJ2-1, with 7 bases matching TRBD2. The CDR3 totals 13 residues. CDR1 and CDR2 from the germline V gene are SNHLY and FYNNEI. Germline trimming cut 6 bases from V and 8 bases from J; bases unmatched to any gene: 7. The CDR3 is CASSREREYEQFF. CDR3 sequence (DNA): TGTGCCAGCAGCCGCGAGCGGGAATATGAGCAGTTCTTC.

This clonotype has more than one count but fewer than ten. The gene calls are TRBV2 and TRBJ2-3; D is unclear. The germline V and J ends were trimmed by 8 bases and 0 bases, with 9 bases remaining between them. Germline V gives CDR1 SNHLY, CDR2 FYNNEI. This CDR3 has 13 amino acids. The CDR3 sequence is CASARRSTDTQYF. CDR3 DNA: TGTGCCAGCGCGAGGCGGAGCACAGATACGCAGTATTTT.

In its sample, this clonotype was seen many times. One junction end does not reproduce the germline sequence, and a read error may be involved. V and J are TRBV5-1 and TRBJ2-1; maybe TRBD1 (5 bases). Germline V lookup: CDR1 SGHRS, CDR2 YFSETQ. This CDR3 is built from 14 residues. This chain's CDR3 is CASSLGDSYNEQFF. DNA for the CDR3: TGTGCCAGCAGCTTAGGCGACAGCTACAATGAGCAGTTCTTC.

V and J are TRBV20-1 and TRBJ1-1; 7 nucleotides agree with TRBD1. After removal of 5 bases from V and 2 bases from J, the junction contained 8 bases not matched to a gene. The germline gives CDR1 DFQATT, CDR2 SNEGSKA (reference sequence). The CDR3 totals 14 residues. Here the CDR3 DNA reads TGCAGTGCTGGAACGACAGGGTTAAACACTGAAGCTTTCTTT. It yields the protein CSAGTTGLNTEAFF.

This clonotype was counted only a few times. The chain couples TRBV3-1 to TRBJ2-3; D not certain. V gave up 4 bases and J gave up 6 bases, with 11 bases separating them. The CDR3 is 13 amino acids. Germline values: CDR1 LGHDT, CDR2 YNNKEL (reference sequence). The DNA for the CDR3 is TGTGCCAGCAGCCGAGGACCCCCCGATACGCAGTATTTT. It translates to CASSRGPPDTQYF.

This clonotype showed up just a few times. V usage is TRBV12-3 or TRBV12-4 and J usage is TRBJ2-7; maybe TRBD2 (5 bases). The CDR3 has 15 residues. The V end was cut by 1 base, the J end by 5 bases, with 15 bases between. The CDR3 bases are TGTGCCAGCAGTTTAGGGGAAGCGGAGAGCAACGAGCAGTACTTC. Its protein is CASSLGEAESNEQYF.

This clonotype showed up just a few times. CDR3 loop: CAISPGQGRVEAFF. The CDR3 DNA follows: TGTGCCATCAGCCCGGGACAGGGCAGAGTTGAAGCTTTCTTT. The rearrangement uses TRBV10-3 and TRBJ1-1; 9 nucleotides match TRBD1. Per the germline V gene, CDR1 is ENHRY and CDR2 is SYGVKD. The CDR3 consists of 14 residues. J lost 7 bases, V lost 6 bases, and 9 bases had no gene match.

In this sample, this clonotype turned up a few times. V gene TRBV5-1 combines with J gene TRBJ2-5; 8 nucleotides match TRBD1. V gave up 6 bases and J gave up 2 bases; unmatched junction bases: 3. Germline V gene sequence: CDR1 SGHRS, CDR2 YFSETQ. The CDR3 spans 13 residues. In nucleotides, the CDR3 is TGCGCCAGCACCGGGACAGGTCAAGAGACCCAGTACTTC. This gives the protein CASTGTGQETQYF.

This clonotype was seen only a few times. CDR3 region: CASSLRGGLMGRPQHF. DNA of the CDR3: TGTGCCAGCAGTTTGAGAGGAGGGTTAATGGGAAGGCCCCAGCATTTT. This chain links TRBV12-3 or TRBV12-4 with TRBJ1-5; no definite D call. V lost 3 bases, J lost 9 bases, and 21 bases lay in between. There are 16 residues in the CDR3.

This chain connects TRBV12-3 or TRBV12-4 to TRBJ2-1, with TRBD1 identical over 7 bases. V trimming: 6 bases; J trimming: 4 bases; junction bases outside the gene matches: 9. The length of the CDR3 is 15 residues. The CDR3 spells CASSLRGHLYNEQFF. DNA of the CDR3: TGTGCCAGCAGCCTTAGGGGGCACCTTTACAATGAGCAGTTCTTC.

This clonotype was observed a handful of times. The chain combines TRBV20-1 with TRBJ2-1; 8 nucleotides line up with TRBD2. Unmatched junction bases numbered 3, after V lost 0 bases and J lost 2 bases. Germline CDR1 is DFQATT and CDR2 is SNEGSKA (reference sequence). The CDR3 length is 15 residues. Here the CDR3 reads CSARDREGPYNEQFF. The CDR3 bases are TGCAGTGCTAGAGATCGGGAGGGCCCCTACAATGAGCAGTTCTTC.

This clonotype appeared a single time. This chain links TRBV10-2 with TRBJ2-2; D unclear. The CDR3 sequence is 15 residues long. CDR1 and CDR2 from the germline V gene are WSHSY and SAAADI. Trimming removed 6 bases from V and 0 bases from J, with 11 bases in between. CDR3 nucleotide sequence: TGCGCCAGCAGACGTAGGAACTCGAACACCGGGGAGCTGTTTTTT. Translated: CASRRRNSNTGELFF.